The 22 T cell receptor beta chains listed next were all sequenced from one sample in a study of OX40 agonist ivuxolimab in advanced cancers. The protocol was immunoSEQ multiplex PCR, while the TCRdb copy is restricted to in-frame clones and leaves out a portion. Among 55,000 to 75,000 clones listed, 87% were seen once. The sample consisted of CD4+ or CD8+ T cells sorted from blood, taken in a trial of the OX40 agonist ivuxolimab. The receptors stem from an adult with an advanced solid tumor such as melanoma, head and neck, liver or kidney cancer.

The chain couples TRBV2 to TRBJ2-3, with D possibly being TRBD2 (6 bases). V gave up 6 bases and J gave up 2 bases, with 9 bases separating them. The CDR3 totals 13 residues. Germline V gives CDR1 SNHLY, CDR2 FYNNEI. CDR3: CASRGGTTDTQYF. CDR3 nucleotide sequence: TGTGCCAGCAGAGGAGGGACCACAGATACGCAGTATTTT. The complete variable domain, with remaining parts taken from reference TRBV2 and TRBJ2-3, reads EPEVTQTPSHQVTQMGQEVILRCVPISNHLYFYWYRQILGQKVEFLVSFYNNEISEKSEIFDDQFSVERPDGSNFTLKIRSTKLEDSAMYFCASRGGTTDTQYFGPGTRLTVL.

This chain connects TRBV19 to TRBJ1-2; 11 positions agree with TRBD1. V lost 4 bases to trimming and J lost 4 bases; unmatched junction nucleotides: 11. Germline V lookup: CDR1 LNHDA, CDR2 SQIVND (reference sequence). This CDR3 has 17 residues. The CDR3 here is CASSNPSRTGGAYGYTF. For the CDR3, the DNA is TGTGCCAGTAGTAACCCCTCTAGGACAGGGGGCGCCTATGGCTACACCTTC.

The gene calls are TRBV18 and TRBJ2-7; D call uncertain. Trimming removed 0 bases at V and 7 bases at J, with 10 bases between. This CDR3 has 13 amino acids. Germline V lookup: CDR1 KGHSH, CDR2 LQKENI. The CDR3 region has the DNA TGTGCCAGCTCACCACCGACCAGCTTAGAGCAGTACTTC. Encoded protein: CASSPPTSLEQYF. Drawing the rest from reference TRBV18 and TRBJ2-7, the complete variable domain is NAGVMQNPRHLVRRRGQEARLRCSPMKGHSHVYWYRQLPEEGLKFMVYLQKENIIDESGMPKERFSAEFPKEGPSILRIQQVVRGDSAAYFCASSPPTSLEQYFGPGTRLTVT.

In this sample, this clone turned up a few times. This CDR3 reads CASKRDSLNYGYTF. In nucleotides, the CDR3 is TGTGCCAGCAAAAGGGACAGTCTTAACTATGGCTACACCTTC. The chain couples TRBV2 to TRBJ1-2; 7 positions match TRBD1. Germline V gene lookup returns CDR1 SNHLY and CDR2 FYNNEI. The V and J ends lost 7 bases and 1 base, in that order; junction bases with no gene match: 6. The CDR3 is made up of 14 amino acids. Looking up the rest from reference TRBV2 and TRBJ1-2 gives the full variable domain: EPEVTQTPSHQVTQMGQEVILRCVPISNHLYFYWYRQILGQKVEFLVSFYNNEISEKSEIFDDQFSVERPDGSNFTLKIRSTKLEDSAMYFCASKRDSLNYGYTFGSGTRLTVV.

The chain couples TRBV2 to TRBJ1-1; D is unresolved. Looked up from germline, CDR1 is SNHLY and CDR2 is FYNNEI. CDR3 length equals 13 residues. V was pared by 2 bases and J by 1 base, with 5 bases between. The CDR3 here is CASSEMPNTEAFF. CDR3 sequence (DNA): TGTGCCAGCAGTGAAATGCCGAACACTGAAGCTTTCTTT.

The chain recombines TRBV6-1 with TRBJ1-1; possible D gene TRBD1, 5 bases. Germline CDR1 is MNHNS and CDR2 is SASEGT. V lost 1 base, J lost 5 bases, and 11 bases lay in between. The CDR3 spans 14 residues. This CDR3 is CASSEVPGLTEAFF. The DNA of the CDR3 is TGTGCCAGCAGTGAAGTACCGGGGCTAACTGAAGCTTTCTTT.

This sequence joins TRBV19 and TRBJ2-5, with TRBD1 as a possible D gene (5 bases). Judging by the DNA end, TRBJ2-7 fits better; the J call may be wrong. CDR3 length equals 14 residues. Germline V gene sequence: CDR1 LNHDA, CDR2 SQIVND (reference sequence). In DNA form, the CDR3 reads TGTGCCAGCACAAGGCAGGGCGGAACCTACGAGCAGTACTTC. The encoded protein is CASTRQGGTYEQYF.

This clone was counted once. The CDR3 bases are TGTGCCAGCAGCCAATTCCCCCGCGCGACCGGGGAGCTGTTTTTT. As protein: CASSQFPRATGELFF. The chain joins TRBV16 to TRBJ2-2; D unclear. This CDR3 region has 15 residues. Germline CDR1 is KGHSY and CDR2 is FQNENV. V lost 1 base to trimming and J lost 5 bases, with 11 bases between them.

The V gene is TRBV10-2, the J gene TRBJ2-1, with 8 bases aligning to TRBD2. Germline V lookup: CDR1 WSHSY, CDR2 SAAADI. V dropped 3 bases and J dropped 0; count of bases not matched to a gene: 1. The CDR3 length is 15 residues. CDR3 nucleotide sequence: TGCGCCAGCAGTGAACTAGCGGCCTCCTACAATGAGCAGTTCTTC. This translates into CASSELAASYNEQFF.

This clone was counted once. J is TRBJ2-7 and V is TRBV10-3; TRBD1 matches at 7 bases. The ends lost 10 bases at V and 2 bases at J; junction bases unmatched: 5. Germline CDR1 is ENHRY and CDR2 is SYGVKD. This CDR3 comprises 12 residues. In DNA form, the CDR3 reads TGTGCCAGCAGGGGGAGCACCTACGAGCAGTACTTC. Translating it yields CASRGSTYEQYF.

This clone was found a few times. The rearrangement uses TRBV6-6 and TRBJ1-1; D unresolved. Looked up from germline, CDR1 is MNHNY and CDR2 is SVGAGI (reference sequence). V was clipped by 5 bases and J by 1 base, with 8 bases between them. The CDR3 has 13 amino acids. The CDR3 DNA sequence: TGTGCCAGCAGTCGTTCAAGGAACACTGAAGCTTTCTTT. This gives the protein CASSRSRNTEAFF.

This clone has only one observation. The rearrangement joins TRBV27 to TRBJ2-1; possibly TRBD1 for D (6 bases). This CDR3 comprises 16 residues. Trimming removed 3 bases at V and 2 bases at J, with 14 bases between. Germline V gene lookup returns CDR1 MNHEY and CDR2 SMNVEV (reference sequence). Here the CDR3 DNA reads TGTGCCAGCAGTTTGCAACAGGGTAGGGCCTACAATGAGCAGTTCTTC. This gives the protein CASSLQQGRAYNEQFF.

The rearrangement links TRBV15 to TRBJ1-5, with D possibly TRBD1 on 6 matching bases. V gave up 7 bases and J gave up 0 bases, with 10 bases separating them. The CDR3 extends over 14 amino acids. The germline gives CDR1 LNHNV, CDR2 YYDKDF (reference sequence). The CDR3 coding sequence is TGTGCCACCAAACAGGGTAATAGCAATCAGCCCCAGCATTTT. Translated, it gives CATKQGNSNQPQHF. Filled out from reference TRBV15 and TRBJ1-5, the complete variable domain reads DAMVIQNPRYQVTQFGKPVTLSCSQTLNHNVMYWYQQKSSQAPKLLFHYYDKDFNNEADTPDNFQSRRPNTSFCFLDIRSPGLGDTAMYLCATKQGNSNQPQHFGDGTRLSIL.

CDR3 DNA sequence: TGTGCCAGCAGCAACGAAAAATCTGGAAACACCATATATTTT. Protein sequence: CASSNEKSGNTIYF. The rearrangement uses TRBV2 and TRBJ1-3; no clear D gene. CDR1 SNHLY and CDR2 FYNNEI come from the germline V gene. The germline V and J ends were trimmed by 6 bases and 1 base, with 10 bases remaining between them. The CDR3 has 14 amino acids.

The rearrangement uses TRBV2 and TRBJ2-7; no clear D gene. Germline V gene data show CDR1 as SNHLY and CDR2 as FYNNEI. The CDR3 loop spans 11 amino acids. V dropped 8 bases and J dropped 0 bases, with 5 bases sitting between them. The CDR3 DNA reads TGTGCCAGCGCAATCTCCTACGAGCAGTACTTC. Translation: CASAISYEQYF.

This chain joins TRBV18 and TRBJ2-3; 7 bases are shared with TRBD2. J was trimmed by 2 bases and V by 2 bases; bases with no gene match: 4. Germline values: CDR1 KGHSH, CDR2 LQKENI. The CDR3 contains 15 residues. The CDR3 bases are TGTGCCAGCTCACCATTAGGGAGGGTCACAGATACGCAGTATTTT. It translates to CASSPLGRVTDTQYF.

V gene TRBV7-3 combines with J gene TRBJ2-7; unclear D gene. Trimming left V 2 bases short and J 12 bases short, with 17 bases between. The CDR3 loop spans 13 amino acids. Germline assignment: CDR1 SGHTA and CDR2 FQGTGA. The CDR3 loop reads CASSLAPSSLGYF. The CDR3 DNA sequence: TGTGCCAGCAGCTTAGCGCCAAGTAGCTTGGGGTACTTC.

V gene TRBV5-5 combines with J gene TRBJ2-1, with 8 bases matching TRBD1. CDR3 length: 14 amino acids. V dropped 5 bases and J dropped 8; count of bases not matched to a gene: 9. Germline V CDR1 and CDR2: SGHKS, YYEKEE (reference sequence). The CDR3 DNA sequence: TGTGCCAGCAGTGTAAGATCACAGGGGGATGAGCAGTTCTTC. Its protein is CASSVRSQGDEQFF.

This clone has more than one count but fewer than ten. The rearrangement links TRBV7-6 to TRBJ2-7, with 8 bases lining up with TRBD1. CDR3 length: 14 amino acids. The trim removed 1 base at V and 2 bases at J, leaving 1 base unmatched. CDR1 is SGHVS, CDR2 FNYEAQ, per germline. The chain's CDR3 is CASSLGTGTYEQYF. The CDR3 DNA sequence: TGTGCCAGCAGCTTAGGGACAGGGACCTACGAGCAGTACTTC.

The chain couples TRBV15 to TRBJ1-2; D is undetermined. This CDR3 is 14 amino acids long. The V gene lost 1 base and the J gene lost 4 bases, with 10 bases spanning the gap. Germline V gives CDR1 LNHNV, CDR2 YYDKDF (reference sequence). The chain's CDR3 is CATSRGTMSYGYTF. As DNA, the CDR3 is TGTGCCACCAGCAGAGGAACGATGAGCTATGGCTACACCTTC.

The rearrangement uses TRBV19 and TRBJ1-1, with no clear D. Trimming took off 7 bases at V and 1 base at J, with 13 bases between the two ends. Germline-derived CDR1 and CDR2 are LNHDA and SQIVND (reference sequence). The CDR3 is made up of 14 amino acids. The CDR3 sequence is CASISLGGNTEAFF. As DNA, the CDR3 is TGTGCCAGTATCAGTCTCGGAGGGAACACTGAAGCTTTCTTT.

The CDR3 here is CASSIDQGRATQYF. CDR3 bases: TGTGCCAGTAGTATAGACCAGGGTAGGGCGACCCAGTACTTC. The chain combines TRBV19 with TRBJ2-5; tentatively, D is TRBD1 (5 bases). This CDR3 has 14 residues. V gave up 0 bases and J gave up 7 bases, with 12 bases separating them. CDR1 and CDR2 from the germline V gene are LNHDA and SQIVND (reference sequence).